These 10 T cell receptor beta chains came from one sample sequenced in a study of blood T cell repertoires in COVID-19. The table came from immunoSEQ multiplex PCR; TCRdb's copy has only in-frame clones and leaves some out. Found here are 40,000 or so clones, around 90% of them singletons; the top ten hold roughly 2.8%. The sequencing sample was made of peripheral blood. The receptors were gathered from a man aged 45 to 65 with active COVID-19.

This chain joins TRBV6-5 and TRBJ1-1; TRBD1 aligns across 7 bases. Germline CDR1 is MNHEY and CDR2 is SVGAGI. Trimming took 6 bases from V and 5 from J; bases not matched to a gene: 9. This CDR3 comprises 14 residues. This CDR3 is CASSPTGRGTEAFF. DNA of the CDR3: TGTGCCAGCAGCCCGACAGGGAGAGGGACTGAAGCTTTCTTT.

The J gene is TRBJ2-3, the V gene TRBV5-6; 8 bases line up with TRBD2. CDR3 size: 15 residues. Germline loops: CDR1 SGHDT, CDR2 YYEEEE. V shed 4 bases, J shed 8 bases, and the junction held 12 bases outside the gene matches. This chain's CDR3 is CASSRWSSGDGTQYF. DNA for the CDR3: TGTGCCAGCAGCCGATGGAGTAGCGGGGATGGTACGCAGTATTTT.

This chain joins TRBV4-2 and TRBJ2-1, with 13 positions matching TRBD2. The V and J ends lost 4 bases and 1 base, in that order; junction bases with no gene match: 13. The CDR3 has 20 amino acids. Germline CDR1 and CDR2: LGHNA and YNFKEQ. The CDR3: CASSLRLAGGRGSSYNEQFF. The CDR3 nucleotides are TGTGCCAGCAGCCTACGACTAGCGGGGGGTAGGGGTTCTTCCTACAATGAGCAGTTCTTC.

This sequence joins TRBV19 and TRBJ2-7, with D possibly TRBD1 on 6 matching bases. The CDR3 is 15 amino acids. In germline, CDR1 is LNHDA, CDR2 SQIVND (reference sequence). The ends were cut back, 9 bases at V and 1 base at J, with 19 bases in the middle. The DNA of the CDR3 is TGTGCCAGCTCCCCATGGGGGCAGGGGTCCTACGAGCAGTACTTC. Translation gives CASSPWGQGSYEQYF.

The gene calls are TRBV21-1 and TRBJ2-7; the D call of TRBD1 is as the table states it, not checked on the DNA. TRBV21-1 is a recognized pseudogene. The CDR3 loop spans 14 amino acids. CDR3 protein: CASSRNRDSYEQYF. CDR3 DNA sequence: TGTGCCAGCAGCAGAAACCGGGACAGCTACGAGCAGTACTTC.

This clone has a single count. The chain uses TRBV6-5 and TRBJ1-1; D uncertain. The CDR3 is made up of 13 amino acids. V was clipped by 6 bases and J by 1 base, with 9 bases between them. The germline gives CDR1 MNHEY, CDR2 SVGAGI. CDR3 bases: TGTGCCAGCAGACAAACAGCGAACACTGAAGCTTTCTTT. Translating it yields CASRQTANTEAFF.

CDR3 loop: CASSQSWNTEAFF. CDR3 coding DNA: TGTGCCAGCAGCCAAAGCTGGAACACTGAAGCTTTCTTT. V and J are TRBV5-4 and TRBJ1-1; D unclear. The V end lost 4 bases, the J end lost 1 base, and 8 bases lay between the germline ends. The CDR3 totals 13 residues. Germline lookup yields CDR1 SGHNT and CDR2 YYREEE (reference sequence).

This clone is labeled as medium-sized. J is TRBJ2-1 and V is TRBV30, with D uncertain. V was cut by 5 bases and J by 3 bases, with 11 bases left in between. The CDR3 has 13 residues. CDR1 and CDR2 (germline): GTSNPN, SVGIG (reference sequence). The CDR3 spells CAWGRRVYNEQFF. CDR3 nucleotides: TGTGCCTGGGGACGTCGGGTCTACAATGAGCAGTTCTTC.

The J gene is TRBJ1-2, the V gene TRBV7-2; no clear D. CDR1 is SGHTA and CDR2 is FQGNSA in the germline V gene. Deletions cut 1 base from V and 9 bases from J, with 15 bases between. This CDR3 is built from 14 residues. The CDR3 DNA follows: TGTGCCAGCAGCTTAGACAGTTTCACCGTTCGCTACACCTTC. Its protein is CASSLDSFTVRYTF.

The gene calls are TRBV6-2 or TRBV6-3 and TRBJ2-5; D unresolved. The CDR3 runs 13 residues. The germline gives CDR1 MNHEY, CDR2 SVGEGT. Trimming pared 3 bases from V and 5 bases from J, leaving 10 bases between. CDR3 loop: CASSYRSAETQYF. The CDR3, as DNA: TGTGCCAGCAGTTATAGAAGCGCGGAGACCCAGTACTTC.